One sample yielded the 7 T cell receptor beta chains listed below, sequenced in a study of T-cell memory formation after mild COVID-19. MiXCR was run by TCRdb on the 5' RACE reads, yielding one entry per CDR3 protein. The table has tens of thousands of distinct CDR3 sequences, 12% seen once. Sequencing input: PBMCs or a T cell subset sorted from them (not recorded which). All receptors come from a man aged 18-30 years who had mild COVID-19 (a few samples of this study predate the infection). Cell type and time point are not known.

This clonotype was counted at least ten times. The CDR3, as DNA: TGCAGTGCTAGCCTGGGACAGGGCGACGGGCCCCAGCATTTT. It specifies CSASLGQGDGPQHF. The chain recombines TRBV20-1 with TRBJ1-5; TRBD1 matches at 9 bases. Per germline, CDR1 DFQATT and CDR2 SNEGSKA (reference sequence). V was clipped by 3 bases and J by 9 bases; unmatched bases: 9. The CDR3 sequence is 14 residues long.

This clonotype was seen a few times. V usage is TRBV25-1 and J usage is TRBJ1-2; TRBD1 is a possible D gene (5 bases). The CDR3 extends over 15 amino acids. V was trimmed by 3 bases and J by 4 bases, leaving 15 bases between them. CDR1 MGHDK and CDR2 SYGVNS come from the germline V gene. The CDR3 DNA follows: TGTGCCAGCAGTGAGATTGACAGTTGGATCTATGGCTACACCTTC. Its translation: CASSEIDSWIYGYTF.

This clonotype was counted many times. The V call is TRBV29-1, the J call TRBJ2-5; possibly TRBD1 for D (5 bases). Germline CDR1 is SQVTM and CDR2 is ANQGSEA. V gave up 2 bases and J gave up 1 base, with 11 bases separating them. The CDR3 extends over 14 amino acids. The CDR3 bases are TGCAGCGTTGAATACTGGCAGGGCCAAGAGACCCAGTACTTC. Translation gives CSVEYWQGQETQYF.

In DNA, the CDR3 is TGTGCCAGCAGACTATCAGGATTAGATACGCAGTATTTT. This gives the protein CASRLSGLDTQYF. The V gene is TRBV6-2 or TRBV6-3, the J gene TRBJ2-3, with D uncertain. The germline V and J ends were trimmed by 6 bases and 5 bases, with 12 bases remaining between them. Germline-derived CDR1 and CDR2 are MNHEY and SVGEGT. This CDR3 comprises 13 residues.

The CDR3 sequence is CASSYFSGRNQETQYF. The CDR3 DNA follows: TGTGCCAGCAGTTACTTTTCGGGGAGAAATCAAGAGACCCAGTACTTC. This sequence joins TRBV6-5 and TRBJ2-5; a possible D gene is TRBD2 (5 bases). Trimming took 1 base from V and 2 from J, leaving 14 bases between them. Germline CDR1 and CDR2: MNHEY and SVGAGI. This CDR3 is built from 16 residues.

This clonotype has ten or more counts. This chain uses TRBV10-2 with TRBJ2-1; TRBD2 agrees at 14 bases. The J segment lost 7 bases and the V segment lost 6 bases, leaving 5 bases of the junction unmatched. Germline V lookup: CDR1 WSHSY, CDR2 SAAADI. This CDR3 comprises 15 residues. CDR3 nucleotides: TGCGCCAGCAGGGGACTAGCGGGAGTAAGGAATGAGCAGTTCTTC. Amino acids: CASRGLAGVRNEQFF.

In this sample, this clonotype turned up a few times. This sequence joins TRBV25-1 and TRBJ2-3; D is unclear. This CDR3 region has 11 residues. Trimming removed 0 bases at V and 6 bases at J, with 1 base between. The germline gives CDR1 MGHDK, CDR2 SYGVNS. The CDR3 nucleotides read TGTGCCAGCAGTGAATATGATACGCAGTATTTT. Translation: CASSEYDTQYF.